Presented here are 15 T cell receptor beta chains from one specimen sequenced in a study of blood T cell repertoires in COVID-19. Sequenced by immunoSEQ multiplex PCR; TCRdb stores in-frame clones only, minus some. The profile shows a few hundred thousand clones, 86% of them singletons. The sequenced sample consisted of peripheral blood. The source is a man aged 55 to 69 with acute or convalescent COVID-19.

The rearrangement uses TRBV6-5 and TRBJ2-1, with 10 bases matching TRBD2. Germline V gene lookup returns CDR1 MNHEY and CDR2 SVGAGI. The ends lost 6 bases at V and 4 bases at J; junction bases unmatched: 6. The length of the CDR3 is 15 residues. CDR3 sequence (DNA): TGTGCCAGCAGATCCGGGACTAGCGTATACAATGAGCAGTTCTTC. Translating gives CASRSGTSVYNEQFF.

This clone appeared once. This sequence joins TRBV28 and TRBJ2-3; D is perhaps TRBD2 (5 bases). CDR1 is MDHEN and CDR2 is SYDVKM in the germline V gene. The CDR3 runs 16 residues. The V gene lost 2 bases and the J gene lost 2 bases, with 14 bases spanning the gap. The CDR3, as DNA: TGTGCCAGCAGTTTAGGGAGCACCGACCCCACAGATACGCAGTATTTT. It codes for CASSLGSTDPTDTQYF.

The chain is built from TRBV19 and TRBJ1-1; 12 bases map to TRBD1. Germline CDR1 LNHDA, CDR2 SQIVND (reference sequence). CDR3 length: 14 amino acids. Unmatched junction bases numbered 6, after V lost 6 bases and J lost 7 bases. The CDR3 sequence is CASRPGQGAVEAFF. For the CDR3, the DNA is TGTGCCAGTAGGCCGGGACAGGGGGCTGTTGAAGCTTTCTTT.

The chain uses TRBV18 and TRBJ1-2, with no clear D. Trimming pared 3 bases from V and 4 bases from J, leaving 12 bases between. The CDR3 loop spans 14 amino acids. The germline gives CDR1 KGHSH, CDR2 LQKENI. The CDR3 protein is CASSPLESRYGYTF. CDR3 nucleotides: TGTGCCAGCTCACCTCTTGAGAGCCGCTATGGCTACACCTTC. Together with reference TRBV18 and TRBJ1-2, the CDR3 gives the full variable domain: NAGVMQNPRHLVRRRGQEARLRCSPMKGHSHVYWYRQLPEEGLKFMVYLQKENIIDESGMPKERFSAEFPKEGPSILRIQQVVRGDSAAYFCASSPLESRYGYTFGSGTRLTVV.

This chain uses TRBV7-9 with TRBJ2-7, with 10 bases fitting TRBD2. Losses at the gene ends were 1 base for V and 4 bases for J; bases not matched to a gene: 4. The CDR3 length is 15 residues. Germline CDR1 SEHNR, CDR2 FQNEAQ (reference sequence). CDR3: CASSLGLAGVYEQYF. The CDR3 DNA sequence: TGTGCCAGCAGCTTAGGGCTAGCGGGAGTTTACGAGCAGTACTTC.

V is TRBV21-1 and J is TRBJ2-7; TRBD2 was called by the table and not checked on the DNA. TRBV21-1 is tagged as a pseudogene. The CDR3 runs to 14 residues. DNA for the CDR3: TGTGCCAGCAGCAAATCGGCGGTGTCCTACGAGCAGTACTTC. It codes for CASSKSAVSYEQYF.

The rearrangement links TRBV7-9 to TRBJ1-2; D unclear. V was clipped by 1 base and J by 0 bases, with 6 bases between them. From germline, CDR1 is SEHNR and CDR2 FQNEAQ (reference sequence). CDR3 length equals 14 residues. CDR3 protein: CASSLDLSNYGYTF. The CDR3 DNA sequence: TGTGCCAGCAGCTTAGACCTATCTAACTATGGCTACACCTTC.

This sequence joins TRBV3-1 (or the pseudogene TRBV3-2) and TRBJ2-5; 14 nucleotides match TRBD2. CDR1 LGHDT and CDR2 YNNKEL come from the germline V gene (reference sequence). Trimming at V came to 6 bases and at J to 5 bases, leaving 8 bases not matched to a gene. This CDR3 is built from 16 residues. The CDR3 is CASSSLGLAGVETQYF. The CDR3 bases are TGTGCCAGCAGTTCCCTGGGACTAGCGGGAGTTGAGACCCAGTACTTC.

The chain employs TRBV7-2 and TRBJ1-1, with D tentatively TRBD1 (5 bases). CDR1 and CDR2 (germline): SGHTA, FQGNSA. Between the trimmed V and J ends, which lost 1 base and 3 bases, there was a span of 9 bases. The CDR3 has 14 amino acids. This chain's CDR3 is CASSLEIRDTEAFF. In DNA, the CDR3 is TGTGCCAGCAGCTTAGAGATCAGGGACACTGAAGCTTTCTTT.

The CDR3 sequence is CASGFLGHTIADPSYEQYF. CDR3 sequence (DNA): TGTGCTAGTGGTTTTTTGGGCCACACAATAGCGGATCCTTCCTACGAGCAGTACTTC. The chain carries TRBV12-5 and TRBJ2-7, with D maybe TRBD2 (6 bases). CDR3 length: 19 amino acids. Trimming left V 3 bases short and J 1 base short, with 25 bases between. Germline V lookup: CDR1 LGHNT, CDR2 FRNRAP. The complete variable domain, with remaining parts taken from reference TRBV12-5 and TRBJ2-7, reads DARVTQTPRHKVTEMGQEVTMRCQPILGHNTVFWYRQTMMQGLELLAYFRNRAPLDDSGMPKDRFSAEMPDATLATLKIQPSEPRDSAVYFCASGFLGHTIADPSYEQYFGPGTRLTVT.

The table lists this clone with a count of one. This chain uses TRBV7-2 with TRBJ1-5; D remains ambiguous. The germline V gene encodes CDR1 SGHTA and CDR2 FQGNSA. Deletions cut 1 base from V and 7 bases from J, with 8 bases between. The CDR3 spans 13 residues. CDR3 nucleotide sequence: TGTGCCAGCAGCTTAGGAGCACGGCAGCCCCAGCATTTT. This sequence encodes CASSLGARQPQHF.

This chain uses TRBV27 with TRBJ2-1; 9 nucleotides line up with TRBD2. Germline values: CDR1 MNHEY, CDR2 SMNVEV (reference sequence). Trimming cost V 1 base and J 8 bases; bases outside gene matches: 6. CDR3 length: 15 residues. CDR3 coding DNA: TGTGCCAGCAGTTTATGGACTAGCGACTTTCATGAGCAGTTCTTC. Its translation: CASSLWTSDFHEQFF.

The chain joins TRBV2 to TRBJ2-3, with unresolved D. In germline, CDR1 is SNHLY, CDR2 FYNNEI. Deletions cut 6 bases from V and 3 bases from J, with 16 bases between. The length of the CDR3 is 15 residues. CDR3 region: CASSPRTDGTDTQYF. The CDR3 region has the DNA TGTGCCAGCAGCCCTAGAACTGATGGGACAGATACGCAGTATTTT.

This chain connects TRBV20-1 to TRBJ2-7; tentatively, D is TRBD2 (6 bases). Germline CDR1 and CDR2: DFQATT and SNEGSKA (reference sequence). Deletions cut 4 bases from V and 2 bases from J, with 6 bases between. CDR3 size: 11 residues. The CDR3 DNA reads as TGCAGTGCTATAGCGGCCTACGAGCAGTACTTC. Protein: CSAIAAYEQYF.

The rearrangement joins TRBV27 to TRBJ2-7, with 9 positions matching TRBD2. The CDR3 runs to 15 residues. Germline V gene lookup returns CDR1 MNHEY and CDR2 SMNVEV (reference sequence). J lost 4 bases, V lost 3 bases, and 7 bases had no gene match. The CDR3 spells CASSFQGLASYEQYF. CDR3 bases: TGTGCCAGCAGTTTCCAGGGACTAGCTTCTTACGAGCAGTACTTC.